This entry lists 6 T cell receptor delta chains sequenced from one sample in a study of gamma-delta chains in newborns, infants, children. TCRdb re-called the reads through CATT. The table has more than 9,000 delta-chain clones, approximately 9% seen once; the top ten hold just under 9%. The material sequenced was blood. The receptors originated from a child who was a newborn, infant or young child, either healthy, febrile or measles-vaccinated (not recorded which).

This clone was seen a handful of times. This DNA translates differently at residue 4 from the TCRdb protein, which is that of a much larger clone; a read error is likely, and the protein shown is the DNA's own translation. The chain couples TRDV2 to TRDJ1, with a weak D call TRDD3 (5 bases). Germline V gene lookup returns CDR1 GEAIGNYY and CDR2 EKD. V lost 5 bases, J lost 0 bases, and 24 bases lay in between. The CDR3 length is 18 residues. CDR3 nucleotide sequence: TGTGCCTGTGGCATATTAAGGAATACGCCTAAGTACACCGATAAACTCATCTTT. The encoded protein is CACGILRNTPKYTDKLIF.

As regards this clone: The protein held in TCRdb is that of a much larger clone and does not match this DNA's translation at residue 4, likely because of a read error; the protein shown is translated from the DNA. CDR3 DNA sequence: TGTGCCTGTGGCACCGGATGGGGGAGCTCCTGGGACACCCGACAGATGTTTTTC. Translation gives CACGTGWGSSWDTRQMFF. This rearrangement joins TRDV2 to TRDJ3, with TRDD3 matching over 7 bases. CDR3 size: 18 residues. CDR1 is GEAIGNYY, CDR2 EKD, per germline.

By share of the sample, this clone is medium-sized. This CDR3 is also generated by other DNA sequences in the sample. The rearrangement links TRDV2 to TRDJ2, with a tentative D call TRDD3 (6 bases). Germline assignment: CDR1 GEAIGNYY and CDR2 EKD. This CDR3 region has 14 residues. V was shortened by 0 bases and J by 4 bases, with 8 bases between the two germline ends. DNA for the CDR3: TGTGCCTGTGACACCGTGGGGGCGACAGCACAACTCTTCTTT. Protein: CACDTVGATAQLFF.

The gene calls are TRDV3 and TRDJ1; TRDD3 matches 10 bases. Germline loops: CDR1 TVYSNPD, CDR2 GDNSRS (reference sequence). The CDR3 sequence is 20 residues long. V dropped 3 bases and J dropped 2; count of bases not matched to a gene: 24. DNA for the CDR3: TGTGCCTTCATCCTTCTCTCCCACCGGTGGGGGATACCGGGTACCGATAAACTCATCTTT. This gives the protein CAFILLSHRWGIPGTDKLIF. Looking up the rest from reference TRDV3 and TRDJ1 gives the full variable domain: CDKVTQSSPDQTVASGSEVVLLCTYDTVYSNPDLFWYRIRPDYSFQFVFYGDNSRSEGADFTQGRFSVKHILTQKAFHLVISPVRTEDSATYYCAFILLSHRWGIPGTDKLIFGKGTRVTVEP.

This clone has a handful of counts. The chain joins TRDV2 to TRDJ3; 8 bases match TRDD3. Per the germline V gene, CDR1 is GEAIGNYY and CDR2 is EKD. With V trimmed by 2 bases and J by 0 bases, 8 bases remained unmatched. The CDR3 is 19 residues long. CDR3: CACDMLGDGSSWDTRQMFF. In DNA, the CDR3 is TGTGCCTGTGACATGCTGGGGGACGGGAGCTCCTGGGACACCCGACAGATGTTTTTC.

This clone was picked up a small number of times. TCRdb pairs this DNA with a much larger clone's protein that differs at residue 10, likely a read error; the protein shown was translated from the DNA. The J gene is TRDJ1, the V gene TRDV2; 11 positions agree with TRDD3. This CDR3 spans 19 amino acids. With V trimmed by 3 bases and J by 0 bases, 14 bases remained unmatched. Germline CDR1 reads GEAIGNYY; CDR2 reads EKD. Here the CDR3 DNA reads TGTGCCTGTGACCCTGTACTGGGGGATATGCGACGGAACACCGATAAACTCATCTTT. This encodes CACDPVLGDMRRNTDKLIF.